Listed here is a single T cell receptor beta chain. The entry originates in a study of monozygotic twins with inflammatory bowel disease. The CDR3 is 12 amino acids. Per germline, CDR1 SGHRS and CDR2 YFSETQ. TCRdb reprocessed the 5' RACE reads, keeping one entry per CDR3 protein, no DNA. With around 100,000 distinct CDR3 sequences in the sample, the ten largest clones hold more than 1.5%. Sequencing was done on a sample of blood. The sequence came from a human donor with ulcerative colitis or Crohn's disease, or a healthy co-twin of an affected twin (not recorded which). The rearrangement links TRBV5-1 to TRBJ2-1; TCRdb selects TRBD1, and the lack of DNA leaves this call unchecked. CDR3: CASSHPGGEQFF. Full variable domain (outside the CDR3, taken from reference TRBV5-1 and TRBJ2-1): KAGVTQTPRYLIKTRGQQVTLSCSPISGHRSVSWYQQTPGQGLQFLFEYFSETQRNKGNFPGRFSGRQFSNSRSEMNVSTLELGDSALYLCASSHPGGEQFFGPGTRLTVL.